The rows below give T cell receptor beta chains drawn from one sample of a study of T cells expressing NK-cell markers. Reanalyzing the 5' RACE reads, TCRdb keeps one entry per CDR3 protein, without DNA. The sample totals 550,000 to 600,000 distinct CDR3 sequences. The sample was blood T cells: a sorted CD56 or NKG2C T cell subset, CD4+ or CD8+ T cells, or bulk PBMC T cells (not recorded which). The receptors were sampled from a man between 18 and 35 years old in good health. The CDR3 runs from the conserved cysteine through the conserved F or W.

j_call,cdr3_length,v_call,cdr3_aa
TRBJ1-3,15,TRBV7-2,CASSPQIATGNTIYF
TRBJ2-1,13,TRBV24-1,CATSDQLSSEQFF
TRBJ2-7,15,TRBV20-1,CSASPRTSGSHEQYF
TRBJ2-3,17,TRBV7-6,CASSLLVSGGEGDTQYF
TRBJ2-1,15,TRBV28,CASRIRGPSRREQFF
TRBJ1-2,12,TRBV29-1,CSVVFANYGYTF
TRBJ1-3,16,TRBV6-2/TRBV6-3,CASRETATFSGNTIYF
TRBJ2-1,16,TRBV9,CASSQGLRDPSNEQFF
TRBJ2-4,18,TRBV12-3/TRBV12-4,CASTSGRDRTLAKNIQYF
TRBJ2-3,15,TRBV12-3/TRBV12-4,CASRGAGRAPDTQYF
TRBJ1-3,12,TRBV29-1,CSVGLLGNTIYF
TRBJ2-7,18,TRBV6-2/TRBV6-3,CASSYSRTGEGDSYEQYF
TRBJ2-7,12,TRBV28,CASSLYPSEQYF
TRBJ1-1,13,TRBV7-9,CASSPSWPESAFF
TRBJ2-3,18,TRBV5-6,CASSHTFPGRVRTDTQYF
TRBJ1-3,18,TRBV18,CASSPLMLVGTTGNTIYF
TRBJ2-3,19,TRBV11-1,CASSLPGLAGGKDTDTQYF
TRBJ2-4,15,TRBV28,CASSQNGPVKNIQYF
TRBJ2-3,15,TRBV5-1,CASSWTGTLTDTQYF
TRBJ2-5,13,TRBV20-1,CSAPPDLPGTQYF
TRBJ2-6,16,TRBV29-1,CSVRDRPSSGANVLTF
TRBJ1-3,15,TRBV15,CATRTSGGPGNTIYF
TRBJ2-5,13,TRBV29-1,CSVEDLGSETQYF
TRBJ2-5,13,TRBV20-1,CSARGPLRETQYF
TRBJ2-6,16,TRBV12-3/TRBV12-4,CASSRVQGSGANVLTF
TRBJ2-1,15,TRBV24-1,CATSDPRGRYNEQFF
TRBJ1-1,14,TRBV27,CASSPTGTSTEAFF